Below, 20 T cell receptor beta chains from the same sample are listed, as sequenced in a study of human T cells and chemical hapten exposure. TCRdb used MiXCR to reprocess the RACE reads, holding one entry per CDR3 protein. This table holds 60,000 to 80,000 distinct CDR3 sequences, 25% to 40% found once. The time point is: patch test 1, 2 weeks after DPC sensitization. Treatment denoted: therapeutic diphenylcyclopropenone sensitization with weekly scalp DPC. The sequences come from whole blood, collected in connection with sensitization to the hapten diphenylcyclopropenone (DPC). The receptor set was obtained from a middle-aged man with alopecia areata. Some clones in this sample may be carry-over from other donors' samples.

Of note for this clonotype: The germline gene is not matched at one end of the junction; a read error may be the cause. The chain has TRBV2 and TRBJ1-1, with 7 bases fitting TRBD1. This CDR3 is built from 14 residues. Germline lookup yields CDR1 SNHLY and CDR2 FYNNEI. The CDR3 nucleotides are TGTGCCAGCAGTGTGACAGGGCCGAACACTGAAACTTTCTTT. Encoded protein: CASSVTGPNTETFF.

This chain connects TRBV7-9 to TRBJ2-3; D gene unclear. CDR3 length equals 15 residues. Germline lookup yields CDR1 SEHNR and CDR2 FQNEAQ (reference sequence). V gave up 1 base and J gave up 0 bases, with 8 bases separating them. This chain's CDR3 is CASSLVHGSTDTQYF. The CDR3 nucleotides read TGTGCCAGCAGCTTAGTCCACGGTAGCACAGATACGCAGTATTTT.

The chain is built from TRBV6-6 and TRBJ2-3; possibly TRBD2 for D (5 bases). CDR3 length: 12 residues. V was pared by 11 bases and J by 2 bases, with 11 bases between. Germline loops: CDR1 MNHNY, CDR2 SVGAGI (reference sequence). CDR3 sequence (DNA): TGTGCCGCGGGTAGGGACACAGATACGCAGTATTTT. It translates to CAAGRDTDTQYF.

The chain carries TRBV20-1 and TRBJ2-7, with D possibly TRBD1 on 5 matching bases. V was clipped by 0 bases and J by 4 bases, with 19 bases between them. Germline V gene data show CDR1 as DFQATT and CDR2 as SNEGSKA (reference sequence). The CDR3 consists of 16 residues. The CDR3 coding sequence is TGCAGTGCTAGAGATTCCGCCCCCTTGGGGCGTTACGAGCAGTACTTC. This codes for CSARDSAPLGRYEQYF.

CDR3 amino acids: CASSYRGGLADRTDTQYF. The CDR3 DNA reads TGTGCCAGCAGCTACCGGGGAGGACTAGCGGACCGCACAGATACGCAGTATTTT. J is TRBJ2-3 and V is TRBV12-3 or TRBV12-4; 10 bases match TRBD2. V was pared by 6 bases and J by 1 base, with 13 bases of the junction left unmatched. The CDR3 is made up of 18 amino acids.

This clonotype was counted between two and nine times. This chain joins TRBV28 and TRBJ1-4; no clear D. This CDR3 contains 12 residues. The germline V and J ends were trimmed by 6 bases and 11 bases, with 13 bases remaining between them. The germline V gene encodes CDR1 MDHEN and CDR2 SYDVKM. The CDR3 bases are TGTGCCAGCAGCCTAGCTCCTGGGAAACTGTTTTTT. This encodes CASSLAPGKLFF. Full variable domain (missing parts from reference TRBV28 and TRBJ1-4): DVKVTQSSRYLVKRTGEKVFLECVQDMDHENMFWYRQDPGLGLRLIYFSYDVKMKEKGDIPEGYSVSREKKERFSLILESASTNQTSMYLCASSLAPGKLFFGSGTQLSVL.

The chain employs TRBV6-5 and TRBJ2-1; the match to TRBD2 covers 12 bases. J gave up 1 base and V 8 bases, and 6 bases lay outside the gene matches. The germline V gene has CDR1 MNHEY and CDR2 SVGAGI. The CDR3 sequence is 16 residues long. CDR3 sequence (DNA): TGTGCCAGCTCCGATCTAGCGGGAGGGTCCTACAATGAGCAGTTCTTC. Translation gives CASSDLAGGSYNEQFF.

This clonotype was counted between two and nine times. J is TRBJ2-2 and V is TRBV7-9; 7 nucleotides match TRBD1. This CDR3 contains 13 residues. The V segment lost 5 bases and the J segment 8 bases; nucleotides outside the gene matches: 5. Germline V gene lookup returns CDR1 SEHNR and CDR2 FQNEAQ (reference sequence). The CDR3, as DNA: TGTGCCAGCAGCCGGACAGGTCGGGGGGAGCTGTTTTTT. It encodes CASSRTGRGELFF.

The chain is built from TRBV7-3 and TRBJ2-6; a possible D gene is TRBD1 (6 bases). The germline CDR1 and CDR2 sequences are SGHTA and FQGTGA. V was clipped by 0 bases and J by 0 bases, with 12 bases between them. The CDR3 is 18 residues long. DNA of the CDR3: TGTGCCAGCAGCTTAACAGGGGGAGCCCTCTCTGGGGCCAACGTCCTGACTTTC. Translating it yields CASSLTGGALSGANVLTF.

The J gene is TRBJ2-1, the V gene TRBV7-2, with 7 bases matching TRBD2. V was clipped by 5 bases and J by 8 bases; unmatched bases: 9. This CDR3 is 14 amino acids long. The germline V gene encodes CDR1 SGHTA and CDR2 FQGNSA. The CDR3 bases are TGTGCCAGCAGCCGGGAGGCCTTTAGAGATGAGCAGTTCTTC. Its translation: CASSREAFRDEQFF.

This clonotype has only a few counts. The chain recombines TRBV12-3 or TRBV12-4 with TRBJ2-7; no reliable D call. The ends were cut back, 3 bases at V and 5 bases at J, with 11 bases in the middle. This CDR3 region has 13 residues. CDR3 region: CASSLIRDHEQYF. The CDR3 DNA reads TGTGCCAGCAGTTTGATTCGAGACCACGAGCAGTACTTC.

The CDR3 loop is CASSFLAGGGRTDTQYF. In DNA form, the CDR3 reads TGTGCCAGCAGCTTTTTAGCCGGGGGGGGGCGCACAGATACGCAGTATTTT. The gene calls are TRBV7-3 and TRBJ2-3; 8 nucleotides agree with TRBD2. This CDR3 has 17 amino acids. Trimming cost V 3 bases and J 1 base; bases outside gene matches: 9. Germline CDR1 is SGHTA and CDR2 is FQGTGA.

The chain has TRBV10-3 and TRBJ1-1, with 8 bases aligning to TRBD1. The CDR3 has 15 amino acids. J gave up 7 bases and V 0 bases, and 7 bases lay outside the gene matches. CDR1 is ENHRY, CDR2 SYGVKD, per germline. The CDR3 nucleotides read TGTGCCATCAGTGAGTCCGGGACAGGCGCAAGTGAAGCTTTCTTT. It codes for CAISESGTGASEAFF.

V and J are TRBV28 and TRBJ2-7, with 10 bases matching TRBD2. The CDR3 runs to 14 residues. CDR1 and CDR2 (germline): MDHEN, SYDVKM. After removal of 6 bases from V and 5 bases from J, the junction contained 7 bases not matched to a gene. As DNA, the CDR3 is TGTGCCAGCAGCTTTAGCGGGAGGATGAACGAGCAGTACTTC. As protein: CASSFSGRMNEQYF. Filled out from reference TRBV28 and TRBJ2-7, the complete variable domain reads DVKVTQSSRYLVKRTGEKVFLECVQDMDHENMFWYRQDPGLGLRLIYFSYDVKMKEKGDIPEGYSVSREKKERFSLILESASTNQTSMYLCASSFSGRMNEQYFGPGTRLTVT.

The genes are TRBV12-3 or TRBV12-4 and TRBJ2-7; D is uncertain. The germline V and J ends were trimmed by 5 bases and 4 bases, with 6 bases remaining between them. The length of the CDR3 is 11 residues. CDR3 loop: CASSNLYEQYF. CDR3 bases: TGTGCCAGCAGTAACCTTTACGAGCAGTACTTC.

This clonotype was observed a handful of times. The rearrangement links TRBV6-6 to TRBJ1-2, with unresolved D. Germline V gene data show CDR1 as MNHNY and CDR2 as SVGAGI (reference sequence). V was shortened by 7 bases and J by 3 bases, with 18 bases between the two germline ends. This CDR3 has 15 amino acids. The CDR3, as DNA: TGTGCCAGCAAAATAGGACCGCCGCGGGACTATGGCTACACCTTC. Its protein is CASKIGPPRDYGYTF.

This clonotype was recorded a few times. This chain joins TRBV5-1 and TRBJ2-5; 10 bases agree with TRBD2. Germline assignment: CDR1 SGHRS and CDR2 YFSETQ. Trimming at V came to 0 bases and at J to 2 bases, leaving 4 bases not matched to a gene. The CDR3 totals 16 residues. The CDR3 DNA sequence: TGCGCCAGCAGCTTGGTTGGACTAGCGGTACAAGAGACCCAGTACTTC. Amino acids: CASSLVGLAVQETQYF. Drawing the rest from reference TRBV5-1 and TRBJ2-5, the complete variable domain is KAGVTQTPRYLIKTRGQQVTLSCSPISGHRSVSWYQQTPGQGLQFLFEYFSETQRNKGNFPGRFSGRQFSNSRSEMNVSTLELGDSALYLCASSLVGLAVQETQYFGPGTRLLVL.

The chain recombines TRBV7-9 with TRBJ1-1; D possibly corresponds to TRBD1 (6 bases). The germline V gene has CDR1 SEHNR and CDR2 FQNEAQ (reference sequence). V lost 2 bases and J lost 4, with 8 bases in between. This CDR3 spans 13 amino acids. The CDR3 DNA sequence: TGTGCCAGCAGCTTAACGGGGGCCACTGAAGCTTTCTTT. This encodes CASSLTGATEAFF.

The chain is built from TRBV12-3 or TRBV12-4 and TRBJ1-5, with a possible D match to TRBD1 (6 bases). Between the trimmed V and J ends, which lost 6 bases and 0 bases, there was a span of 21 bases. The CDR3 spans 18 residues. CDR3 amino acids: CASSTGSQRVGSNQPQHF. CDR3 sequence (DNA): TGTGCCAGCAGCACAGGGAGTCAAAGGGTCGGTAGCAATCAGCCCCAGCATTTT.

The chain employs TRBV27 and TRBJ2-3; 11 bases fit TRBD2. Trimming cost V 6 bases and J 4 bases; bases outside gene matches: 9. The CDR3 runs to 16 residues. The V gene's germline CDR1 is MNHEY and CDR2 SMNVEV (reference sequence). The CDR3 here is CASSLRLAGTSDTQYF. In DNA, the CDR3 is TGTGCCAGCAGCTTGAGACTAGCGGGAACTTCAGATACGCAGTATTTT.